The 21 T cell receptor beta chains presented below share a single source sample, sequenced in a study of cytotoxic CD8 clonotypes in ibrutinib-treated CLL. Clones were sequenced by immunoSEQ multiplex PCR, and TCRdb holds only the in-frame ones, with some missing. The data contain roughly 250,000 clones, around three quarters of them singletons. The sequenced sample was PBMCs, obtained after 24 months of ibrutinib treatment. These receptors all come from a human donor with chronic lymphocytic leukemia.

V usage is TRBV27 and J usage is TRBJ2-7; D perhaps matches TRBD1 (5 bases). The CDR3 spans 15 residues. V was shortened by 5 bases and J by 5 bases, with 19 bases between the two germline ends. Germline V gene lookup returns CDR1 MNHEY and CDR2 SMNVEV (reference sequence). The CDR3 sequence is CASSPNTAGNNEQYF. CDR3 bases: TGTGCCAGCAGTCCAAATACGGCAGGGAACAACGAGCAGTACTTC.

The rearrangement joins TRBV5-1 to TRBJ2-7; D is tentatively TRBD1 or TRBD2 (5 bases each). The CDR3 is 15 residues long. V lost 7 bases and J lost 2, with 19 bases in between. CDR1 is SGHRS and CDR2 is YFSETQ in the germline V gene. The CDR3 coding sequence is TGCGCCAGCGGGAGAGACAGCTCGTCTACCTACGAGCAGTACTTC. It yields the protein CASGRDSSSTYEQYF.

The chain employs TRBV7-2 and TRBJ2-2, with TRBD2 identical over 16 bases. The CDR3 is made up of 19 amino acids. Germline values: CDR1 SGHTA, CDR2 FQGNSA. Trimming at V came to 5 bases and at J to 2 bases, leaving 8 bases not matched to a gene. The CDR3 here is CASSAAGTSGRANTGELFF. The CDR3 coding sequence is TGTGCCAGCAGCGCAGCCGGGACTAGCGGGAGGGCTAACACCGGGGAGCTGTTTTTT.

A word on this clone: At one end the junction does not follow the germline gene, possibly because of a read error. The V gene is TRBV4-2, the J gene TRBJ2-3; TRBD2 aligns across 7 bases. This CDR3 is built from 14 residues. Per the germline V gene, CDR1 is LGHNA and CDR2 is YNFKEQ. The CDR3 spells CASGQAGVTDTQYF. DNA of the CDR3: TGTGCCAGCGGCCAGGCGGGGGTCACAGATACGCAGTATTTT.

This chain links TRBV28 with TRBJ2-7; D might be TRBD1 or TRBD2, each matching 5 bases. Germline CDR1 and CDR2: MDHEN and SYDVKM. This CDR3 is built from 14 residues. With 6 bases removed from V and 4 bases from J, the gap between germline ends came to 16 bases. The CDR3 is CASSQGLPGYEQYF. The CDR3 coding sequence is TGTGCCAGCAGCCAGGGCCTTCCGGGGTACGAGCAGTACTTC.

This clone came up once. The CDR3 is CASSGTGTGGEKLFF. CDR3 sequence (DNA): TGTGCCAGCAGTGGGACCGGGACAGGGGGTGAAAAACTGTTTTTT. The chain employs TRBV25-1 and TRBJ1-4; 11 bases fit TRBD1. With V trimmed by 4 bases and J by 7 bases, 5 bases remained unmatched. The CDR3 has 15 amino acids. Germline CDR1 reads MGHDK; CDR2 reads SYGVNS.

The V call is TRBV30, the J call TRBJ2-3; the D is unclear. CDR1 is GTSNPN, CDR2 SVGIG, per germline (reference sequence). V was trimmed by 0 bases and J by 5 bases, leaving 12 bases between them. This CDR3 has 14 amino acids. The CDR3 here is CAWSVLTGIDTQYF. As DNA, the CDR3 is TGTGCCTGGAGTGTACTAACGGGTATAGATACGCAGTATTTT.

As regards this clone: Distinct nucleotide sequences in the sample also encode this CDR3. This sequence joins TRBV10-3 and TRBJ2-3; D is unresolved. Germline-derived CDR1 and CDR2 are ENHRY and SYGVKD. V shed 4 bases and J shed 1 base, with 6 bases lying between them. The CDR3 spans 13 residues. This chain's CDR3 is CAISGGGTDTQYF. CDR3 in DNA: TGTGCCATCAGTGGTGGAGGCACAGATACGCAGTATTTT.

The rearrangement uses TRBV5-1 and TRBJ1-1; no reliable D call. CDR1 is SGHRS, CDR2 YFSETQ, per germline. CDR3 length: 12 residues. Trimming took 3 bases from V and 12 from J, leaving 15 bases between them. The CDR3 nucleotides read TGCGCCAGCAGCTCCAACCAGGCTGGGACTTTCTTT. Translating gives CASSSNQAGTFF.

This clone was recorded a few times. The chain carries TRBV18 and TRBJ1-1; D unclear. V gave up 6 bases and J gave up 5 bases, with 16 bases separating them. Germline loops: CDR1 KGHSH, CDR2 LQKENI. This CDR3 contains 14 residues. The CDR3 reads CASSPTDTKTEAFF. CDR3 DNA sequence: TGTGCCAGCTCGCCCACCGACACAAAAACTGAAGCTTTCTTT.

The chain employs TRBV5-4 and TRBJ2-7; 8 bases map to TRBD1. CDR1 SGHNT and CDR2 YYREEE come from the germline V gene (reference sequence). V trimming: 10 bases; J trimming: 2 bases; junction bases outside the gene matches: 8. This CDR3 is built from 13 residues. The CDR3 loop reads CAFKPGQAYEQYF. CDR3 nucleotide sequence: TGTGCCTTTAAACCGGGACAGGCCTACGAGCAGTACTTC.

This chain connects TRBV19 to TRBJ2-7, with D unresolved. With 0 bases removed from V and 3 bases from J, the gap between germline ends came to 6 bases. CDR3 size: 13 residues. Germline loops: CDR1 LNHDA, CDR2 SQIVND (reference sequence). CDR3 nucleotides: TGTGCCAGTAGTATAGAGGGCAGCTACGAGCAGTACTTC. Its protein is CASSIEGSYEQYF.

This clone was seen more than once but under ten times. The chain recombines TRBV27 with TRBJ2-7; TRBD1 matches 9 bases. CDR3 length equals 15 residues. Trimming cost V 3 bases and J 4 bases; bases outside gene matches: 7. Germline CDR1 MNHEY, CDR2 SMNVEV (reference sequence). CDR3 coding DNA: TGTGCCAGCAGTTTTGGACAGGGGAGTGGGTACGAGCAGTACTTC. Protein sequence: CASSFGQGSGYEQYF.

The J gene is TRBJ2-7, the V gene TRBV9, with TRBD2 as a possible D gene (6 bases). Germline V gene data show CDR1 as SGDLS and CDR2 as YYNGEE. Trimming shortened V by 0 bases and J by 3 bases, and 19 bases separated the two germline ends. The CDR3 is made up of 17 amino acids. CDR3 coding DNA: TGTGCCAGCAGCGTAGCCCCCGAAAGGGAGGATAGCTACGAGCAGTACTTC. Translation: CASSVAPEREDSYEQYF.

V and J are TRBV7-9 and TRBJ1-5; 9 bases are a match to TRBD1. V trimming: 2 bases; J trimming: 4 bases; junction bases outside the gene matches: 9. Germline CDR1 is SEHNR and CDR2 is FQNEAQ (reference sequence). The CDR3 is made up of 17 amino acids. CDR3 in amino acids: CASSLWDRARRNQPQHF. The CDR3 nucleotides read TGTGCCAGCAGCTTATGGGACAGGGCCCGGAGGAATCAGCCCCAGCATTTT.

The chain has TRBV7-9 and TRBJ1-2; 11 positions agree with TRBD1. Germline-derived CDR1 and CDR2 are SEHNR and FQNEAQ (reference sequence). Trimming at V came to 3 bases and at J to 8 bases, leaving 5 bases not matched to a gene. This CDR3 comprises 14 residues. CDR3 sequence reads: CASSFGQGAGGYTF. The CDR3 DNA follows: TGTGCCAGCAGCTTCGGACAGGGGGCAGGCGGCTACACCTTC.

The J gene is TRBJ1-1, the V gene TRBV30; D perhaps matches TRBD1 (5 bases). Trimming cost V 3 bases and J 5 bases, with 10 bases left between them. Germline CDR1 and CDR2: GTSNPN and SVGIG (reference sequence). The CDR3 runs to 12 residues. CDR3 in amino acids: CAWSPQVTEAFF. CDR3 in DNA: TGTGCCTGGAGCCCACAGGTAACTGAAGCTTTCTTT. The whole variable domain, remainder taken from reference TRBV30 and TRBJ1-1, is SQTIHQWPATLVQPVGSPLSLECTVEGTSNPNLYWYRQAAGRGLQLLFYSVGIGQISSEVPQNLSASRPQDRQFILSSKKLLLSDSGFYLCAWSPQVTEAFFGQGTRLTVV.

The chain carries TRBV10-3 and TRBJ1-4; 9 bases agree with TRBD1. Germline loops: CDR1 ENHRY, CDR2 SYGVKD. The V gene end was trimmed by 0 bases and the J gene end by 8 bases; junction bases not matched to a gene: 4. This CDR3 comprises 15 residues. CDR3 region: CAISESDRGGEKLFF. The CDR3 DNA reads TGTGCCATCAGTGAGTCGGACAGGGGAGGGGAAAAACTGTTTTTT.

This clone was detected a few times. The chain couples TRBV27 to TRBJ1-5; D gene unclear. Trimming removed 2 bases at V and 6 bases at J, with 8 bases between. CDR3 size: 13 residues. Germline V gene data show CDR1 as MNHEY and CDR2 as SMNVEV (reference sequence). The CDR3 DNA reads as TGTGCCAGCAGTTTAGGTTATTCTCAGCCCCAGCATTTT. It is translated as CASSLGYSQPQHF.

V usage is TRBV11-2 and J usage is TRBJ2-1; D gene uncertain. Germline CDR1 reads SGHAT; CDR2 reads FQNNGV. Trimming pared 1 base from V and 6 bases from J, leaving 10 bases between. The CDR3 covers 14 residues. The CDR3 region is CASSLAGIGNEQFF. DNA of the CDR3: TGTGCCAGCAGCTTAGCAGGTATTGGCAATGAGCAGTTCTTC.

The J gene is TRBJ2-7, the V gene TRBV6-5; D possibly matches TRBD1 or TRBD2 (6 bases each). CDR1 is MNHEY, CDR2 SVGAGI, per germline. The CDR3 spans 16 residues. Trimming removed 4 bases at V and 4 bases at J, with 20 bases between. The CDR3 loop reads CASSSRLGGITYEQYF. The DNA for the CDR3 is TGTGCCAGCAGTTCCCGTCTAGGGGGGATAACATACGAGCAGTACTTC.